This T cell receptor (beta chain) was identified in a study of shared clonotypes between healthy human individuals. Trimming stripped 3 bases from V and 4 bases from J, with 8 bases between. The germline gives CDR1 SGHDT, CDR2 YYEEEE. This CDR3 has 13 residues. This clone was counted between two and nine times. Method: immunoSEQ multiplex PCR; TCRdb's copy keeps in-frame clones and lacks some. Of approximately 100,000 clones in the sample, roughly 66% were seen once. The sample was memory CD8+ T cells sorted from blood. Subset reported: CD45RO+ cells pooled with CCR7-negative TemRA cells. This chain uses TRBV5-6 with TRBJ2-1; D may be TRBD2 (5 bases). The clonotype originates from a woman aged 30 to 39 in good health. CDR3 in amino acids: CASSSGLYNEQFF. The DNA of the CDR3 is TGTGCCAGCAGCTCCGGACTGTACAATGAGCAGTTCTTC. Variable domain in full (rest from reference TRBV5-6 and TRBJ2-1): DAGVTQSPTHLIKTRGQQVTLRCSPKSGHDTVSWYQQALGQGPQFIFQYYEEEERQRGNFPDRFSGHQFPNYSSELNVNALLLGDSALYLCASSSGLYNEQFFGPGTRLTVL.